This TCR beta chain was captured in a study of vaccination effects on CD4 cells after COVID-19 (dated by TCRdb to 2022 to 2024). Regarding the study in general: Each participant got two doses of an mRNA SARS-CoV-2 vaccine, either BNT162b2 or mRNA-1273. The study compared SARS-CoV-2 spike-specific CD4+ TCR repertoires before and after mRNA vaccination in COVID-19 convalescent patients and infection-naive vaccine recipients. Altogether, around eleven COVID-19 convalescent patients and a handful of SARS-CoV-2-naive healthy vaccine recipients made up the full study. In the study, cultures from other donors were sequenced using the Oncomine TCR Beta short-read assay on an Illumina iSeq 100. Findings and caveats that apply to the study as a whole: The study was limited by a small number of convalescent patients and lacked early post-infection timepoints. Clones induced by infection and clones induced by vaccination both contracted markedly at late timepoints after vaccination, which fits with T cell responses waning over time. Among healthy vaccine recipients, nearly all vaccine-induced clones were SARS-CoV-2 mono-reactive, and only 1 of 255 was cross-reactive with common cold coronaviruses.

To identify antigen-specific CD4+ T cell clonotypes by their expansion, the ViraFEST assay first stimulated PBMC with viral peptide pools and then applied TCR sequencing. After approximately eleven days of culture, CD4+ T cells were isolated with the EasySep CD4+ T cell isolation kit. The absence of prior SARS-CoV-2 infection in healthy vaccine recipients was confirmed by negative nucleocapsid antibodies before and after vaccination. Each well held over 1.5 million PBMC cultured in IMDM containing approximately 5.3% human AB serum, 10 IU/ml IL-2 and gentamicin, along with roughly 10 ug/ml peptides. On days 3 and 7, half of the culture medium was replaced with fresh IL-2-containing medium. Unless noted otherwise, every peptide stimulation condition was cultured in triplicate wells. Using Ficoll-Paque Plus gradient centrifugation, PBMC were separated from whole blood and then either used fresh or cryopreserved at -140C. The overlapping peptide pools covered the spike proteins of SARS-CoV-2 as well as those of the common cold coronaviruses HCoV-NL63, HCoV-OC43 and HCoV-229E. The QIAamp micro DNA kit was used to extract genomic DNA from the cultured CD4+ T cells.

The method was the immunoSEQ multiplex PCR assay. TCR beta CDR3 sequencing was performed on DNA from the cultured, isolated CD4+ T cells. Per the source publication's procedure: Non-productive TCR sequences were removed, reads were trimmed to the CDR3 region, and CDR3s of at least 7 amino acids were retained. Antigen-specific clonotypes were identified using the MANAFEST web app by comparison of expansion in peptide wells against reference cultures. Positive clones required FDR<0.05 expansion versus reference and all other wells, odds ratio above 5, and frequency above 0.1% in two replicate wells. Clonotypes significantly expanded in SARS-CoV-2 spike wells and in at least one common cold coronavirus spike condition were defined as cross-reactive. CDR3 similarity was assessed by Levenshtein distance using the stringdist R package, and unrooted trees were constructed with ape in R 3.6.1. Not all clones reach the TCRdb copy of this immuneACCESS table, which keeps in-frame sequences only. Checked studies attribute under half of the gap to unresolved V genes and leave the rest unexplained. The DNA gave D and trimming, while V, J and clone size come from that table. In this sample the table shows roughly 76,000 clones, around 76% of which occur a single time. Of the sample, approximately 1.5% is held by the ten largest clones.

With respect to this clone: The antigen it binds to is not known. Base qualities are not at hand, and no much larger clone is one base apart.

This clonotype was sampled from a human donor who received a COVID-19 vaccine. Here the sequenced sample was CD4+ T cells from PBMCs cultured with HCoV-229E spike peptides, taken before COVID-19 vaccination. In light of the paper, this sample's cell subset or site label describes: HCoV-229E spike overlapping peptide pool stimulation.

The DNA is as follows: TGTGCCACAGGGTTGGGCAGCCAAGGGTCTGGTGACACCATATATTTT. Its protein is CATGLGSQGSGDTIYF. The receptor chain draws on TRBV10-3 and TRBJ1-3; possibly the D gene is TRBD1, per 5 matching bases. For CDR1 and CDR2, the germline V gene lists ENHRY and SYGVKD. The CDR3 runs 16 residues from the cysteine to the phenylalanine. The only DNA kept is the CDR3, 48 bases in frame from the first base. The V and J ends are trimmed by 10 bases and 8 bases, leaving 27 bases between them.